The rows below give T cell receptor beta chains drawn from one sample of a study of blood T cell repertoires in COVID-19. This table comes from immunoSEQ multiplex PCR, and its TCRdb copy is limited to in-frame clones, with some not included. The sample has 280,000 or so clones; approximately 89% are singletons. Sequencing used PBMCs or T cells enriched from blood (not recorded which). These receptor sequences come from a woman aged 45-60 years who had been exposed to COVID-19. CDR3s leave out the opening cysteine and the closing phenylalanine or tryptophan. Each record gives: clone size, J gene, V gene, D gene, CDR3 protein. D genes are given only for firm matches. Rows may omit the clone size; those that give it use once, few, many or a size class.

>-|TRBJ2-1|TRBV28|TRBD2
ASSVAGGPSAEQF
>-|TRBJ2-7|TRBV20-1|TRBD1
SASSGQDLFYEQY
>-|TRBJ2-7|TRBV2|TRBD1
ASSPDRASYEQY
>once|TRBJ2-1|TRBV6-6|TRBD2
ASSRGLAGHSYNEQF
>-|TRBJ2-6|TRBV19|TRBD1
ASYTGQGISGANVLT
>-|TRBJ2-7|TRBV30|TRBD1
AWSRDSYEQY
>-|TRBJ2-7|TRBV7-8|TRBD1
ASSSLRQGAREQY
>-|TRBJ2-7|TRBV6-1|-
ASSENPRTIQY
>once|TRBJ1-1|TRBV19|-
ASSRSPVVNTEAF
>-|TRBJ2-7|TRBV6-5|-
ASTEGQGLGEQY
>-|TRBJ1-2|TRBV25-1|-
ASSVGDWPNYGYT
>-|TRBJ2-3|TRBV5-1|-
ASSLGQSTDTQY
>-|TRBJ1-1|TRBV5-1|-
ASSFGQSNTEAF
>-|TRBJ1-5|TRBV6-1|-
ASSERTARWGYNQPQH
>-|TRBJ1-6|TRBV3-1/TRBV3-2|TRBD1
ASSQDRGNSPLH
>-|TRBJ2-7|TRBV6-1|-
ASSEISRAYEQY
>-|TRBJ2-5|TRBV13|-
ASSFNSEETQY
>once|TRBJ1-5|TRBV7-9|TRBD1
ASSQQGEGQPQH
>-|TRBJ2-2|TRBV6-2/TRBV6-3|TRBD1
ASSYGTATGELF
>-|TRBJ1-1|TRBV7-9|TRBD1
ASNRQGVDTEAF
>-|TRBJ1-2|TRBV5-5|-
ASSLGGPTGYGYT
>-|TRBJ1-4|TRBV14|-
ASSQERISNEKLF
>-|TRBJ2-1|TRBV7-9|TRBD2
ASSLDGGAYEQF
>-|TRBJ1-2|TRBV19|-
ASSITGPDGYT
>once|TRBJ1-1|TRBV5-1|-
ASSLEGLAEAF
>-|TRBJ1-2|TRBV2|-
ASSLDPGHGYT
>-|TRBJ2-7|TRBV7-2|TRBD1
ASSLVRGQGEQY
>-|TRBJ1-6|TRBV2|TRBD1
ASSQNFEQGAHNSPLH
>-|TRBJ2-7|TRBV4-2|TRBD2
ASSQDQRGDSYEQY
>-|TRBJ2-2|TRBV7-5|-
ARSGGSTGELF
>-|TRBJ2-1|TRBV10-3|TRBD1
AISIGTGGNYNEQF
>-|TRBJ2-1|TRBV27|TRBD2
ASCRAAGGNNEQF
>-|TRBJ1-5|TRBV10-2|-
ASSESGGVKDQPQH
>-|TRBJ2-2|TRBV9|TRBD2
ASSVAGGTGELF
>-|TRBJ2-3|TRBV28|TRBD1
ASSRPGQGEDTQY
>-|TRBJ2-2|TRBV14|-
ASSQVKGLNTGELF
>-|TRBJ2-7|TRBV27|-
ASSLTRGVYEQY
>-|TRBJ2-7|TRBV27|TRBD2
ASSYRSGGEQY
>-|TRBJ2-7|TRBV9|-
ASSFHPAPVDEQY
>-|TRBJ2-4|TRBV5-1|TRBD2
ASSFSGGSAKNIQY